This T cell receptor (beta chain) was recovered during a study of cytomegalovirus exposure and HLA in healthy donors. Findings and limits, study-wide: Available immune exposure information covered CMV serostatus only. Earlier findings revealed that most TCR beta V segments proved productive either about 87% or about 30% of the time. Overall, approximately 150 TCR beta chains were annotated as cytomegalovirus-associated.

Healthy individuals who donated bone marrow served as the donors. The trim removed 4 bases at V and 4 bases at J, leaving 7 bases unmatched. The CDR3 length is 15 residues. The germline CDR1 and CDR2 sequences are MGHRA and YSYEKL. PCR used 60 Vbeta primers and 13 Jbeta primers. Sequencing used immunoSEQ multiplex PCR; TCRdb keeps in-frame clones, though not all of them. The sample lists about 120,000 clones, about four fifths occurring once. In the case of this clone: Its antigen is unidentified.

The rearrangement joins TRBV4-1 to TRBJ2-5; the match to TRBD1 covers 9 bases. Sequenced material: PBMCs. The sequence was collected from a female donor in good health and CMV-seropositive. CDR3 in DNA: TGCGCCAGCAGCCGGGGACAGGGAGATGTAGAGACCCAGTACTTC. Translation: CASSRGQGDVETQYF.